The clone carrying this TCR beta chain was counted ten times or more. Its antigen remains unknown. TCRdb reprocessed the multiplex PCR reads via MiXCR and lists one record per CDR3 protein. In the table there are more than 200,000 distinct CDR3 sequences, roughly 30% of which are singletons. The sample is drawn from a study of breast tumors, draining lymph nodes, adjacent tissues. V gave up 2 bases and J gave up 11 bases, with 8 bases separating them. This CDR3 has 11 amino acids. Germline loops: CDR1 SGHDT, CDR2 YYEEEE. Findings and caveats of the study: Tumor T cell lymph node origin was a supported hypothesis, not proven. Tumor TCR diversity was below lymph nodes but above nontumor tissue.

Samples came from axillary lymph nodes draining the breast cancer. The receptor's source is a female donor with breast cancer. Some clones in this sample may be carry-over from other donors' samples. V and J are TRBV5-6 and TRBJ2-1, with D unresolved. The sequencing sample was made of axillary lymph node tissue. This CDR3 is CASSFTDQQFF. The CDR3 nucleotides are TGTGCCAGCAGCTTCACAGACCAGCAGTTCTTC.